The 18 T cell receptor beta chains reported below all come from one sample, sequenced in a study of Tregs in tolerant kidney transplant recipients. Generated by immunoSEQ multiplex PCR, the TCRdb table keeps only in-frame clones and is missing some. The sample has about 240,000 clones; 80% to 85% are singletons. Sequenced input: CD4+ T cells from blood. The source of these receptors is a human donor in good health.

The genes are TRBV5-4 and TRBJ2-1, with 8 nucleotides matching TRBD2. Germline CDR1 and CDR2: SGHNT and YYREEE (reference sequence). J was trimmed by 4 bases and V by 1 base; bases with no gene match: 4. The CDR3 runs 15 residues. The CDR3 reads CASSLSGRGYNEQFF. The CDR3 nucleotides are TGTGCCAGCAGCTTGAGCGGGAGAGGGTACAATGAGCAGTTCTTC.

This clone was counted a single time. V is TRBV6-1 and J is TRBJ1-5; the D gene is possibly TRBD1 (6 bases). V gave up 6 bases and J gave up 9 bases, with 15 bases separating them. The CDR3 is 13 residues long. Germline V gene data show CDR1 as MNHNS and CDR2 as SASEGT. CDR3 in DNA: TGTGCCAGCAGCGTAGACAGGTCCTGGCCCCAGCATTTT. This sequence encodes CASSVDRSWPQHF.

The chain links TRBV5-1 to TRBJ2-7, with D possibly being TRBD2 (6 bases). Deletions cut 4 bases from V and 4 bases from J, with 21 bases between. Looked up from germline, CDR1 is SGHRS and CDR2 is YFSETQ. The CDR3 is 16 residues long. CDR3 nucleotides: TGCGCCAGCAGCCCCACTAGTGTGTTGGGGGGATACGAGCAGTACTTC. It yields the protein CASSPTSVLGGYEQYF.

This chain uses TRBV7-9 with TRBJ2-3; D gene ambiguous. Germline loops: CDR1 SEHNR, CDR2 FQNEAQ (reference sequence). V was cut by 2 bases and J by 9 bases, with 9 bases left in between. The CDR3 sequence is 12 residues long. CDR3 sequence: CASSLSQATQYF. CDR3 in DNA: TGTGCCAGCAGCTTATCTCAGGCAACGCAGTATTTT.

The chain couples TRBV6-5 to TRBJ1-1; no definite D call. CDR1 is MNHEY and CDR2 is SVGAGI in the germline V gene. Trimming left V 0 bases short and J 0 bases short, with 11 bases between. CDR3 length: 16 amino acids. CDR3 residues: CASSYSRASMNTEAFF. The CDR3 DNA reads TGTGCCAGCAGTTACTCGAGAGCATCCATGAACACTGAAGCTTTCTTT.

The CDR3: CASSGLTGGEQYF. The CDR3 DNA reads as TGCGCCAGCAGTGGACTGACAGGAGGCGAGCAGTACTTC. The rearrangement links TRBV10-1 to TRBJ2-7; a possible D gene is TRBD1 (6 bases). V was cut by 4 bases and J by 6 bases, with 13 bases left in between. From germline, CDR1 is WNHNN and CDR2 SYGVQD (reference sequence). The CDR3 runs to 13 residues.

This chain uses TRBV14 with TRBJ2-7, with D unclear. In germline, CDR1 is SGHDN, CDR2 FVKESK. This CDR3 is built from 11 residues. Trimming removed 3 bases from V and 3 bases from J, with 3 bases in between. The DNA for the CDR3 is TGTGCCAGCAGCCAGTTCTACGAGCAGTACTTC. It is translated as CASSQFYEQYF.

V is TRBV5-6 and J is TRBJ1-3; no clear D. The germline gives CDR1 SGHDT, CDR2 YYEEEE. This CDR3 spans 14 amino acids. The V gene lost 4 bases and the J gene lost 0 bases, with 8 bases spanning the gap. CDR3 sequence reads: CASSSLGSGNTIYF. Here the CDR3 DNA reads TGTGCCAGCAGCAGTTTGGGCTCTGGAAACACCATATATTTT.

The chain joins TRBV2 to TRBJ1-5; D ambiguous. The germline V gene encodes CDR1 SNHLY and CDR2 FYNNEI. The CDR3 has 13 amino acids. V shed 8 bases and J shed 3 bases, with 11 bases lying between them. Here the CDR3 DNA reads TGTGCCAGCGTCGACATGGACAATCAGCCCCAGCATTTT. It specifies CASVDMDNQPQHF.

This clone was seen a single time. This sequence joins TRBV5-1 and TRBJ1-2; 10 bases are shared with TRBD1. Germline CDR1 is SGHRS and CDR2 is YFSETQ. J lost 4 bases, V lost 4 bases, and 7 bases had no gene match. CDR3 size: 15 residues. CDR3 sequence (DNA): TGCGCCAGCAGCGACGCCGGGACAGGGGTCTATGGCTACACCTTC. It yields the protein CASSDAGTGVYGYTF.

This clone was recorded once. The chain links TRBV10-1 to TRBJ2-1; D unresolved. Germline assignment: CDR1 WNHNN and CDR2 SYGVQD (reference sequence). V was clipped by 2 bases and J by 4 bases, with 18 bases between them. This CDR3 contains 17 residues. The CDR3 sequence is CASSERTDPLSYNEQFF. The CDR3 DNA reads as TGCGCCAGCAGTGAGAGAACAGACCCGCTTTCATACAATGAGCAGTTCTTC.

J is TRBJ2-6 and V is TRBV27; 9 bases are shared with TRBD1. Per the germline V gene, CDR1 is MNHEY and CDR2 is SMNVEV (reference sequence). The CDR3 sequence is 19 residues long. V dropped 10 bases and J dropped 1; count of bases not matched to a gene: 17. CDR3 in amino acids: CANLPSGQGNWSGANVLTF. CDR3 bases: TGTGCCAACCTTCCATCGGGACAGGGAAACTGGTCTGGGGCCAACGTCCTGACTTTC.

V usage is TRBV21-1 and J usage is TRBJ2-7. TRBV21-1 is labeled a pseudogene. The CDR3 is 15 residues long. The chain's CDR3 is CASSAERGPSYEQYF. Written as DNA, the CDR3 is TGTGCCAGCAGCGCCGAACGAGGACCTTCCTACGAGCAGTACTTC.

In its sample, this clone was seen once. The chain carries TRBV7-9 and TRBJ2-6; 7 bases map to TRBD1. The CDR3 spans 15 residues. Germline CDR1 is SEHNR and CDR2 is FQNEAQ (reference sequence). The J segment lost 0 bases and the V segment lost 6 bases, leaving 2 bases of the junction unmatched. The CDR3 DNA is TGTGCCAGCAGAAACAGGGGCTCTGGGGCCAACGTCCTGACTTTC. Amino acid sequence: CASRNRGSGANVLTF.

The rearrangement joins TRBV15 to TRBJ2-7; D gene unclear. CDR1 and CDR2 (germline): LNHNV, YYDKDF (reference sequence). This CDR3 is built from 16 residues. V lost 4 bases and J lost 2, with 18 bases in between. The CDR3 protein is CATSTGYGPGAYEQYF. The DNA for the CDR3 is TGTGCCACCAGCACCGGCTACGGACCTGGAGCCTACGAGCAGTACTTC.

V gene TRBV15 combines with J gene TRBJ2-4; 15 positions match TRBD2. The CDR3 spans 18 residues. V was clipped by 2 bases and J by 8 bases; unmatched bases: 10. CDR1 is LNHNV and CDR2 is YYDKDF in the germline V gene (reference sequence). In DNA, the CDR3 is TGTGCCACCAGCAGAAATCCGGGACTAGCGGGGGGCGGTGACATTCAGTACTTC. Translation gives CATSRNPGLAGGGDIQYF. Filled out from reference TRBV15 and TRBJ2-4, the complete variable domain reads DAMVIQNPRYQVTQFGKPVTLSCSQTLNHNVMYWYQQKSSQAPKLLFHYYDKDFNNEADTPDNFQSRRPNTSFCFLDIRSPGLGDTAMYLCATSRNPGLAGGGDIQYFGAGTRLSVL.

This rearrangement joins TRBV4-1 to TRBJ1-6; 10 bases match TRBD1. Per the germline V gene, CDR1 is MGHRA and CDR2 is YSYEKL. Trimming cost V 4 bases and J 9 bases; bases outside gene matches: 3. The CDR3 consists of 14 residues. The CDR3 DNA reads as TGCGCCAGCAGCCGCAGACAGGGGGCTTCACCCCTCCACTTT. Amino acid sequence: CASSRRQGASPLHF.

The genes are TRBV2 and TRBJ2-3; no clear D gene. This CDR3 is built from 11 residues. Germline V gene data show CDR1 as SNHLY and CDR2 as FYNNEI. Trimming stripped 8 bases from V and 9 bases from J, with 12 bases between. In DNA form, the CDR3 reads TGTGCCAGCTCTCCGGACGCAACGCAGTATTTT. It yields the protein CASSPDATQYF.